This T cell receptor (beta chain) originates from a study of T cell responses to AZD1222 COVID-19 vaccine. Findings and limits, study-wide: Once two AZD1222 doses were given, Spike-specific TCR breadth and depth went up.

The CDR3 runs 15 residues. Germline V gene sequence: CDR1 SGHNT, CDR2 YENEEA. V gave up 3 bases and J gave up 1 base, with 12 bases separating them. This clone was seen many times. Its antigen is undetermined. Produced via immunoSEQ multiplex PCR; TCRdb's table is partial and in-frame only. Here the sample spans fewer than 120,000 clones, around 90% being singletons. The material sequenced was peripheral blood, taken 28 days after the second AZD1222 dose. V and J are TRBV11-3 and TRBJ1-1; TRBD1 might be the D (6 bases). The TCR originated in an adult who received the AZD1222 COVID-19 vaccine. The CDR3 nucleotides read TGTGCCAGCAGCTTCGGAGGACAGCCGAACACTGAAGCTTTCTTT. Its translation: CASSFGGQPNTEAFF.